The 3 T cell receptor beta chains below come from one sample, sequenced in a study of response to subunit inactivated influenza vaccine. One entry per CDR3 protein, called by TCRdb with MiXCR from the RT-PCR reads. Of about 580,000 distinct CDR3 sequences listed, 14% were seen once; the top ten hold 11%. The material was PBMCs from blood, obtained 11 to 12 days after vaccination. The receptors come from a man in his fifties who received an inactivated influenza vaccine.

Only a few counts were recorded for this clonotype. V is TRBV15 and J is TRBJ2-1; D might be TRBD2 (5 bases). V lost 1 base and J lost 4, with 8 bases in between. The germline gives CDR1 LNHNV, CDR2 YYDKDF (reference sequence). The CDR3 consists of 14 residues. DNA of the CDR3: TGTGCCACCAGCAGAGTGCGGGTATACAATGAGCAGTTCTTC. Translating gives CATSRVRVYNEQFF. Combining the CDR3 with reference TRBV15 and TRBJ2-1 gives the whole variable domain DAMVIQNPRYQVTQFGKPVTLSCSQTLNHNVMYWYQQKSSQAPKLLFHYYDKDFNNEADTPDNFQSRRPNTSFCFLDIRSPGLGDTAMYLCATSRVRVYNEQFFGPGTRLTVL.

In its sample, this clonotype was seen a few times. V gene TRBV4-1 combines with J gene TRBJ2-1; 13 bases fit TRBD2. Trimming took 4 bases from V and 7 from J; bases not matched to a gene: 7. Germline V gives CDR1 MGHRA, CDR2 YSYEKL. The CDR3 extends over 16 amino acids. CDR3 protein: CASSRLAGGSGNEQFF. The CDR3 coding sequence is TGCGCCAGCAGCCGACTAGCGGGGGGCTCGGGTAATGAGCAGTTCTTC.

This clonotype was detected a few times. CDR3 in amino acids: CASNLLTGDSYEQYF. CDR3 DNA: TGTGCCAGCAACCTGCTGACAGGGGACTCCTACGAGCAGTACTTC. J is TRBJ2-7 and V is TRBV5-6; TRBD1 aligns across 8 bases. The V gene's germline CDR1 is SGHDT and CDR2 YYEEEE. V was pared by 6 bases and J by 0 bases, with 8 bases of the junction left unmatched. The CDR3 length is 15 residues. The whole variable domain, filled in from reference TRBV5-6 and TRBJ2-7, reads DAGVTQSPTHLIKTRGQQVTLRCSPKSGHDTVSWYQQALGQGPQFIFQYYEEEERQRGNFPDRFSGHQFPNYSSELNVNALLLGDSALYLCASNLLTGDSYEQYFGPGTRLTVT.